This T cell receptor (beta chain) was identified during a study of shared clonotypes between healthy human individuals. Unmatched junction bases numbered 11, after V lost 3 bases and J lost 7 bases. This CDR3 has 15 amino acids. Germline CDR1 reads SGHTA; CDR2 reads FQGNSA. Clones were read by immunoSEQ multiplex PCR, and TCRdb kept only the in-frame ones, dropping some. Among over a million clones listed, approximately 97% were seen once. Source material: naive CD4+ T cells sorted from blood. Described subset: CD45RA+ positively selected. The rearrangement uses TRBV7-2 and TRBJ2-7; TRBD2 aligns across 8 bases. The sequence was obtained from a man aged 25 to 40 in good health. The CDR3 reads CASSFRGRTVSEQYF. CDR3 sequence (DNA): TGTGCCAGCAGCTTTCGCGGGAGGACCGTTTCTGAGCAGTACTTC.